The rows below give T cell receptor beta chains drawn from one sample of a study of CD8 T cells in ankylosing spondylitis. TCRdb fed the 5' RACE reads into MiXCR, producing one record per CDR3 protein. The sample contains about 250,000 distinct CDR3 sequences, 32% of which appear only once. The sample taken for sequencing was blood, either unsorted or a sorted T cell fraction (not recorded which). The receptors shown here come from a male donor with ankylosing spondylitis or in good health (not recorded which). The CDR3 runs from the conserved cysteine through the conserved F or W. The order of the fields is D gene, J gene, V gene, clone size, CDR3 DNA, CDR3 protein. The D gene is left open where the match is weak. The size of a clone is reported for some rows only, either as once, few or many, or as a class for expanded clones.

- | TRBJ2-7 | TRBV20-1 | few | TGCAGTGCCAGACGGGACGACTACGAGCAGTACTTC | CSARRDDYEQYF
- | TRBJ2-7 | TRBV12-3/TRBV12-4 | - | TGTGCCAGCAGCGACAGAACCTCCTACGAGCAGTACTTC | CASSDRTSYEQYF
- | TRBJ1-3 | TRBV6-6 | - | TGTGCCAGCAATGATTTTTCTGGAAACACCATATATTTT | CASNDFSGNTIYF
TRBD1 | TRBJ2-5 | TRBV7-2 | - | TGTGCCAGCAGCCTCCTCCCCGGACAGGGCTGGCGAGAGACCCAGTACTTC | CASSLLPGQGWRETQYF
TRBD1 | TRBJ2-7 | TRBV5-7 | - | TGTGCCAGCAGCTTGGGGGGTTCGGACAGGAGCTCCTACGAGCAGTACTTC | CASSLGGSDRSSYEQYF
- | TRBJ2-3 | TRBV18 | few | TGTGCCAGCTCACCAGGTGGTAGGCCAGATACGCAGTATTTT | CASSPGGRPDTQYF
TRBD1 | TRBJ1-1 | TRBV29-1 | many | TGCAGCGTTTGGGACAGGGCGGGCACTGAAGCTTTCTTT | CSVWDRAGTEAFF
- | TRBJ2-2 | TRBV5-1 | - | TGCGCCAGCAGCTTGGCACGGAACACCGGGGAGCTGTTTTTT | CASSLARNTGELFF
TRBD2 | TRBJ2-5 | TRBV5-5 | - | TGTGCCAGCAGCTTGGCGGGATTAGCGGGGCTCCAAGAGACCCAGTACTTC | CASSLAGLAGLQETQYF
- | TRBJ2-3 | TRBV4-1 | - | TGCGCCAGCAGCCCCCGGGGCCGGCCAGATACGCAGTATTTT | CASSPRGRPDTQYF
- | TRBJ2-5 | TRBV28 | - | TGTGCCAGCAGTTTGCACGGGATGGAGACCCAGTACTTC | CASSLHGMETQYF
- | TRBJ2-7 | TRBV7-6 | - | TGTGCCAGCAGCTTAATGCCCTCCGGGGGTTCCTACGAGCAGTACTTC | CASSLMPSGGSYEQYF
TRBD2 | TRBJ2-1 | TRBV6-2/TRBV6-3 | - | TGTGCCAGCACCAAGGGGAAGGCAGTACTAGCGAGCTTGTCCTACAATGAGCAGTTCTTC | CASTKGKAVLASLSYNEQFF
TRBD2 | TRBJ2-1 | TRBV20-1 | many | TGCAGTGCTAGGGGGGGGATGGAGATAGGCAATGAGCAGTTCTTC | CSARGGMEIGNEQFF